This T cell receptor (beta chain) was identified during a study of blood T cells in healthy people across ages. The wider study: About one barcoded beta molecule per two T cells was the capture yield of template switching. Study-wide results and caveats: As age increased, TCR beta diversity per million T cells fell in a roughly linear fashion. More naive CD4+ cells and higher diversity were found in long-lived than in aged donors.

This clonotype was counted ten times or more. The antigen is unknown. Germline is not matched at one junction end, which may reflect a read error. A second PCR, run for roughly 7 to 12 cycles, used a sample-barcoded 5' primer plus a J-beta primer mix. A single record per CDR3 protein comes from TCRdb applying MiXCR to the 5' RACE reads. The table lists about 1.6 million distinct CDR3 sequences, roughly 32% of them singletons. The germline CDR1 and CDR2 sequences are SGHAT and FQNNGV. The CDR3 has 15 amino acids. This rearrangement joins TRBV11-2 to TRBJ2-7; D uncertain. The clonotype was recovered from a woman aged 25 to 39 in good health. Specimen: blood. The CDR3 region is CASSLGQPSSYEQYF. CDR3 DNA: TGCGCCAGCAGCTTGGGTCAGCCAAGCTCCTACGAGCAGTACTTC.